This T cell receptor beta chain is drawn from a study of shared clonotypes between healthy human individuals. The germline gives CDR1 MDHEN, CDR2 SYDVKM. The CDR3 is 14 amino acids. Trimming cost V 2 bases and J 12 bases, with 16 bases left between them. Positively selected for CCR7, the CD45RO-negative cells used as naive CD8 cells excluded terminally differentiated effector memory CD45RA+ cells. Per the original data handling: Filtering differed since immunoSEQ provided only junctions, with no quality scores. TCRdb keeps only in-frame clones here, not all; method: immunoSEQ multiplex PCR. The DNA was the basis for D and trimming; V, J and clone size are from that table. The sample holds 630,000 or so clones, roughly 98% seen once.

The chain recombines TRBV28 with TRBJ1-4; tentative D call: TRBD1 (5 bases). The sequence was obtained from a man younger than 45 in good health. The specimen was naive CD8+ T cells sorted from blood. This CDR3 reads CASSLRGSRTELFF. The CDR3 DNA reads as TGTGCCAGCAGTTTAAGGGGATCTAGAACGGAACTGTTTTTT.